These T cell receptor beta chains were read from a single sample in a study of T-cell reconstitution after alpha-beta-depleted transplantation in children. TCRdb fed the PCR reads into MiXCR, producing one record per CDR3 protein. The repertoire holds about 610,000 distinct CDR3 sequences, with more than 9% as singletons. The source was PBMCs from the stem cell graft donor, collected from the stem cell graft. The source of these receptors is a human donor who donated a stem cell graft to a child with acute myeloid leukemia. Both conserved end residues are part of each CDR3. The D gene is left open where the match is weak. A clone size is listed for some rows: how often the clone was seen (once, few, many), or a class if it is expanded.

V gene,D gene,J gene,clone size,CDR3 DNA,CDR3 protein
TRBV6-2/TRBV6-3,TRBD2,TRBJ2-1,few,TGTGCCACCTCGAGTGATAGCGGGAATTTCTTCAATGAGCAGTTCTTC,CATSSDSGNFFNEQFF
TRBV29-1,-,TRBJ1-1,-,TGCAGCGTTGGAAGGGACATGTTAAGGACTGAAGCTTTCTTT,CSVGRDMLRTEAFF
TRBV18,TRBD1,TRBJ2-7,few,TGTGCCAGCTCACCACCTACAGGACAGGGCGACTCCTACGAGCAGTACTTC,CASSPPTGQGDSYEQYF
TRBV14,-,TRBJ2-6,-,TGTGCCAGCAGTCGATCCTCCCTCTCTGGGGCCAACGTCCTGACTTTC,CASSRSSLSGANVLTF
TRBV6-2/TRBV6-3,TRBD2,TRBJ2-3,many,TGTGCCAGCAGTTCAAGACTAGCGGGACTCACAGATACGCAGTATTTT,CASSSRLAGLTDTQYF
TRBV18,-,TRBJ1-6,-,TGTGCCAGCTCAGCAGACAGTCCACCCCTCCACTTT,CASSADSPPLHF
TRBV3-1,TRBD1,TRBJ1-1,many,TGTGCCAGCAGCCAAGGACAGGGGACTGAAGCTTTCTTT,CASSQGQGTEAFF
TRBV12-3/TRBV12-4,TRBD2,TRBJ2-1,many,TGTGCCACCGCGACTAGCGGCTACAATGAGCAGTTCTTC,CATATSGYNEQFF
TRBV20-1,TRBD1,TRBJ1-2,many,TGCAGTGCTAGAGTTGACAGGGACTACACCTTC,CSARVDRDYTF
TRBV7-2,-,TRBJ2-7,few,TGTGCCAGCAGCCTCTACAGGGGAGGCGAGCAGTACTTC,CASSLYRGGEQYF
TRBV14,-,TRBJ1-1,many,TGTGCCAGCAGCCAAGATCAGATGACTGAAGCTTTCTTT,CASSQDQMTEAFF
TRBV28,-,TRBJ2-5,few,TGTGCCAGCAGTTACCCCGGGAAAGAGACCCAGTACTTC,CASSYPGKETQYF
TRBV10-3,-,TRBJ2-7,many,TGTGCCATCAGAGCCGAGGGGGGGTACGAGCAGTACTTC,CAIRAEGGYEQYF
TRBV15,-,TRBJ2-5,-,TGTGCCACCAGCTTTGGGGACGAGACCCAGTACTTC,CATSFGDETQYF
TRBV20-1,-,TRBJ2-7,-,TGCAGTGCTAGAAGTCCAGCGGGTGCCTACGAGCAGTACTTC,CSARSPAGAYEQYF
TRBV7-9,-,TRBJ2-1,-,TGTGCCAGCAGCATAAGGATACAGCAGTTCTTC,CASSIRIQQFF
TRBV7-8,-,TRBJ1-1,many,TGTGCCAGCAGCCCGCGGGAGTTGATGAACACTGAAGCTTTCTTT,CASSPRELMNTEAFF
TRBV7-6,-,TRBJ2-7,-,TGTGCCAGCAGCTTAGGGAAGGGACAACACTACGAGCAGTACTTC,CASSLGKGQHYEQYF
TRBV6-5,TRBD1,TRBJ2-1,few,TGTGCCAGCAGTTATCCGCCCGGGACAGGGGTCAATGAGCAGTTCTTC,CASSYPPGTGVNEQFF
TRBV30,-,TRBJ2-2,few,TGTGCCTGGAGCGGTGGCCCCAGGGTGCTCGCCACCGGGGAGCTGTTTTTT,CAWSGGPRVLATGELFF
TRBV3-1,TRBD2,TRBJ2-1,-,TGTGCCAGCAGCTCCAATAGCGGGAGGGGGAATGAGCAGTTCTTC,CASSSNSGRGNEQFF
TRBV5-5,-,TRBJ2-3,-,TGTGCCAGCAGCTTGTACGGGGTGGAAGATACGCAGTATTTT,CASSLYGVEDTQYF
TRBV29-1,-,TRBJ2-4,many,TGCAGCGTATCCGAGCAGGGTGGGCAGTGGAACATTCAGTACTTC,CSVSEQGGQWNIQYF
TRBV6-5,TRBD2,TRBJ2-3,many,TGTGCCAGCAGTTTTAGCGGGAGGACCTCCACAGATACGCAGTATTTT,CASSFSGRTSTDTQYF
TRBV9,-,TRBJ2-2,-,TGTGCCAGCAGCGTATCCTTCACGGCCGGGGAGCTGTTTTTT,CASSVSFTAGELFF
TRBV9,-,TRBJ2-5,-,TGTGCCAGCAGCGTCGGGCACGAGCCCAATCAAGAGACCCAGTACTTC,CASSVGHEPNQETQYF
TRBV28,-,TRBJ2-3,few,TGTGCCAGCACCCATGGGGGGCTGGGGGATACGCAGTATTTT,CASTHGGLGDTQYF
TRBV7-2,-,TRBJ1-3,-,TGTGCCAGCAGCTTCGACGTGTCCTCTGGAAACACCATATATTTT,CASSFDVSSGNTIYF
TRBV11-2,-,TRBJ2-7,-,TGTGCCAGCACTCCTCTCGAGGGGGGCAGGGGATCCTACGAGCAGTACTTC,CASTPLEGGRGSYEQYF
TRBV10-3,-,TRBJ2-1,few,TGTGCCATCAGCGAAACAGGCGGGCAGTTCTTC,CAISETGGQFF
TRBV30,-,TRBJ2-3,few,TGTGCCTGGAGCCCTGGGGGGGATACGCAGTATTTT,CAWSPGGDTQYF
TRBV5-1,TRBD2,TRBJ2-7,-,TGCGCCAGCAGCTCGGGAGGTCGGCTAGCGGAAAATTACTTCTCCTACGAGCAGTACTTC,CASSSGGRLAENYFSYEQYF
TRBV27,-,TRBJ2-7,-,TGTGCCAGCAGTTTATCGGGGGAAACAGGGTTTTACGAGCAGTACTTC,CASSLSGETGFYEQYF
TRBV29-1,-,TRBJ1-2,few,TGCAGCGTTGTGGTCCAGTCTACCTTCTATGGCTACACCTTC,CSVVVQSTFYGYTF
TRBV29-1,-,TRBJ2-3,many,TGCAGCGTTTATAGCGCAGATACGCAGTATTTT,CSVYSADTQYF
TRBV20-1,TRBD1,TRBJ2-4,-,TGCAGTGCTACCCGGACAGGGGTAGCCAAAAACATTCAGTACTTC,CSATRTGVAKNIQYF
TRBV13,-,TRBJ1-1,few,TGTGCCAGCAGCTTAGATGAGGGAAACACTGAAGCTTTCTTT,CASSLDEGNTEAFF
TRBV6-5,-,TRBJ2-2,few,TGTGCCAGCAGTTACCGGGGGACAGTTAACACCGGGGAGCTGTTTTTT,CASSYRGTVNTGELFF
TRBV12-3/TRBV12-4,TRBD1,TRBJ2-4,many,TGTGCCAGCAGGCGGACAGGGTGGGGAAACATTCAGTACTTC,CASRRTGWGNIQYF
TRBV6-1,TRBD1,TRBJ1-3,many,TGTGCCAGCAGCCGGACGGACAGGGTCGAAGGAAACACCATATATTTT,CASSRTDRVEGNTIYF
TRBV18,TRBD1,TRBJ1-1,-,TGTGCCAGCTCCCGGGACAGGGATGAAGCTTTCTTT,CASSRDRDEAFF
TRBV6-4,-,TRBJ1-1,-,TGTGCCAGCAGGGCTGGGAGGGTTGGTGAAGCTTTCTTT,CASRAGRVGEAFF
TRBV29-1,-,TRBJ2-2,-,TGCAGCGCCCTTCCAGGGACTTCGAACACCGGGGAGCTGTTTTTT,CSALPGTSNTGELFF
TRBV28,-,TRBJ2-7,-,TGTGCCAGCAGTTTGACAGCGACCTACGAGCAGTACTTC,CASSLTATYEQYF
TRBV3-1,TRBD1,TRBJ1-1,-,TGTGCCAGCAGCCCCCAGGACAGGGGCCCGAACACTGAAGCTTTCTTT,CASSPQDRGPNTEAFF
TRBV7-2,-,TRBJ2-5,-,TGTGCCAGCAACCCACCCAGCGGGTGGCAAGAGACCCAGTACTTC,CASNPPSGWQETQYF